This T cell receptor beta chain is drawn from a study of cytomegalovirus exposure and HLA in healthy donors. Primers included in the PCR were 60 Vbeta and 13 Jbeta primers. Data came from immunoSEQ multiplex PCR; TCRdb stores just in-frame clones and leaves some out. The sample shows 150,000 to 200,000 clones, over 75% of them seen only once. V gave up 4 bases and J gave up 0 bases, with 8 bases separating them. CDR3 length: 14 amino acids. Germline V gene lookup returns CDR1 SGDLS and CDR2 YYNGEE. The TCR originated in a man aged 45-65 years in good health and CMV-seropositive. This chain links TRBV9 with TRBJ1-3; tentatively, D is TRBD1 (5 bases). Sequenced input: PBMCs. CDR3 nucleotides: TGTGCCAGCAGCACAGGCCCCTCTGGAAACACCATATATTTT. Protein sequence: CASSTGPSGNTIYF. Variable domain in full (rest from reference TRBV9 and TRBJ1-3): DSGVTQTPKHLITATGQRVTLRCSPRSGDLSVYWYQQSLDQGLQFLIQYYNGEERAKGNILERFSAQQFPDLHSELNLSSLELGDSALYFCASSTGPSGNTIYFGEGSWLTVV.